These 5 T cell receptor beta chains were all obtained from the same sample, sequenced in a study of cytomegalovirus exposure and HLA in healthy donors listed by TCRdb under 2017. Libraries were constructed by the immunoSEQ multiplex PCR assay. For the multiplex PCR, a mixture combining 60 forward primers for TCR Vbeta segments and 13 reverse primers for TCR Jbeta segments was used. This immuneACCESS table, as held by TCRdb, lists in-frame sequences with V and J called but not all clones. Of the missing ones, under half trace to an unresolved V gene in checked studies; the others have no known cause. The record for this sample contains around 100,000 clones. About 3% of the sample rests with the top ten. Input material: PBMCs. These receptors came from a man aged 40-49 years in good health and CMV-seronegative.

The J gene is TRBJ1-1, the V gene TRBV6-5; D is undetermined. Germline CDR1 and CDR2: MNHEY and SVGAGI. Deletions cut 6 bases from V and 4 bases from J, with 18 bases between. This CDR3 region has 15 residues. CDR3 sequence (DNA): TGTGCCAGCAGCCTCTCCTGGGGTGGGAGCACTGAAGCTTTCTTT. The encoded protein is CASSLSWGGSTEAFF.

The chain recombines TRBV11-2 with TRBJ2-7; 14 bases are shared with TRBD2. V shed 4 bases, J shed 3 bases, and the junction held 2 bases outside the gene matches. The CDR3 runs 15 residues. Germline assignment: CDR1 SGHAT and CDR2 FQNNGV. The CDR3 nucleotides read TGTGCCAGCAGCTACGGGACTAGCGGGGGCTACGAGCAGTACTTC. As protein: CASSYGTSGGYEQYF.

Notes on this clone: At one boundary the junction diverges from the germline segment, which might be a read error. This sequence joins TRBV6-6 and TRBJ2-2, with 10 bases identical to TRBD1. This CDR3 is 15 amino acids long. Looked up from germline, CDR1 is MNHNY and CDR2 is SVGAGI (reference sequence). The CDR3 coding sequence is TGTGCCAGCAGGAGACAGGGGGCGAAAACCGGGGAGCTGTTTTTT. Its translation: CASRRQGAKTGELFF.

This rearrangement joins TRBV7-2 to TRBJ1-2, with TRBD1 identical over 7 bases. CDR1 and CDR2 (germline): SGHTA, FQGNSA. J lost 4 bases, V lost 1 base, and 6 bases had no gene match. The CDR3 sequence is 15 residues long. CDR3 in DNA: TGTGCCAGCAGCTTAGGAGACGGGACAGTCTATGGCTACACCTTC. It translates to CASSLGDGTVYGYTF.

A note on this clone: Compared with germline, one end of the junction differs, possibly owing to a read error. The chain combines TRBV7-2 with TRBJ2-3; D might be TRBD1 (5 bases). The CDR3 is 12 amino acids. CDR1 SGHTA and CDR2 FQGNSA come from the germline V gene. Written as DNA, the CDR3 is TGTGCCAGCAGCTGGACGGGCAGGGCGACGCATTTT. Encoded protein: CASSWTGRATHF.